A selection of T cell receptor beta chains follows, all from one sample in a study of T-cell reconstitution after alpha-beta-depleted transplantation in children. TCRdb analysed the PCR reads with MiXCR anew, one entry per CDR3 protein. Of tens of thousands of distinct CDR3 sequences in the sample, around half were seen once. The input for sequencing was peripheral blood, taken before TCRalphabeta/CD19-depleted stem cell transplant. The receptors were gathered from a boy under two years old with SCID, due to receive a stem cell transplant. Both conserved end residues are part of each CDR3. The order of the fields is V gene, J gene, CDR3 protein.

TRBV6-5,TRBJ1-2,CASSYRTVDYGYTF
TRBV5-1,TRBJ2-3,CASSLAEGVTDTQYF
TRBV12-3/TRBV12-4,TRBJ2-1,CASSESGASYNEQFF
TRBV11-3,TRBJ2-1,CASSLDEGSYNEQFF
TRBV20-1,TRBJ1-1,CSASRDSEAFF
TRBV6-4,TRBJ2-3,CASSLTSGVTDTQYF
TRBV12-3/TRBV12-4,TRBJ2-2,CASSLLAGARSNTGELFF
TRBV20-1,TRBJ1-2,CSATGRSGYGYTF
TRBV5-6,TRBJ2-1,CASSFSGSPNPFF
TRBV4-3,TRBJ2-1,CASSQAREAYNEQFF
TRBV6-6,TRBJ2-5,CASSYLWYQETQYF
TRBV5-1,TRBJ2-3,CASSSQTGAITDTQYF
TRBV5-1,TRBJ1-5,CASSWDGTQQPQHF
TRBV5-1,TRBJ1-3,CASSSYLTGGSGNTIYF
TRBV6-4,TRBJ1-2,CASSDSPGGYGYTF
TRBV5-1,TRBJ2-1,CASSSTAASGGGEQFF
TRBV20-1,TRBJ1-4,CSAAGDATNEKLFF
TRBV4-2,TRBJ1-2,CASSQVLGDYGYTF
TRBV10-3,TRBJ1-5,CATQGGGTAYQPQHF
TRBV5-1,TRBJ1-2,CASKIEPGGRRYGYTF